This T cell receptor beta chain was documented in a study of blood T cell repertoires in COVID-19. The data were produced by immunoSEQ multiplex PCR, yet TCRdb's version contains in-frame clones alone and is incomplete. Among under 80,000 clones listed, around 73% were seen once. V lost 2 bases and J lost 5, with 9 bases in between. Germline V gives CDR1 GTSNPN, CDR2 SVGIG (reference sequence). There are 12 residues in the CDR3. J is TRBJ1-2 and V is TRBV30; D is possibly TRBD1 (5 bases). The sequence was obtained from a man at least 80 years old with active or convalescent COVID-19. The sequenced sample consisted of peripheral blood. CDR3 sequence: CAWSRAGYGYTF. The CDR3 DNA is TGTGCCTGGAGTCGGGCAGGGTATGGCTACACCTTC.